These 18 T cell receptor beta chains were sequenced from one sample in a study of shared clonotypes between healthy human individuals. Assay used: immunoSEQ multiplex PCR; TCRdb lists only in-frame clones, some missing. The table lists 600,000 or so clones, approximately 95% of them singletons. Naive CD8 isolation took CD45RO-negative cells positively selected for CCR7 and excluded terminally differentiated effector memory CD45RA+ cells. The sequenced material came from naive CD8+ T cells sorted from blood. The receptors were gathered from a woman between 25 and 40 years old in good health.

CDR3 residues: CASSNWDRGDNYGYTF. CDR3 sequence (DNA): TGTGCCAGCAGTAATTGGGACAGGGGCGATAACTATGGCTACACCTTC. The genes are TRBV28 and TRBJ1-2; 10 bases map to TRBD1. CDR1 and CDR2 (germline): MDHEN, SYDVKM. CDR3 length: 16 residues. After removal of 5 bases from V and 1 base from J, the junction contained 7 bases not matched to a gene.

Here the CDR3 DNA reads TGTGCCAGCAGCACGACCGGGACTAGCGGGACTGAGCAGTACTTC. It specifies CASSTTGTSGTEQYF. The rearrangement links TRBV2 to TRBJ2-7; 13 positions match TRBD2. The CDR3 consists of 15 residues. In germline, CDR1 is SNHLY, CDR2 FYNNEI. V shed 6 bases, J shed 7 bases, and the junction held 9 bases outside the gene matches.

This chain joins TRBV28 and TRBJ1-4; unclear D gene. V dropped 5 bases and J dropped 7 bases, with 17 bases sitting between them. CDR3 length: 15 residues. From germline, CDR1 is MDHEN and CDR2 SYDVKM. This CDR3 reads CASSPPGLLSEKLFF. CDR3 bases: TGTGCCAGCAGTCCTCCTGGATTACTGAGTGAAAAACTGTTTTTT. Full variable domain (rest looked up from reference TRBV28 and TRBJ1-4): DVKVTQSSRYLVKRTGEKVFLECVQDMDHENMFWYRQDPGLGLRLIYFSYDVKMKEKGDIPEGYSVSREKKERFSLILESASTNQTSMYLCASSPPGLLSEKLFFGSGTQLSVL.

V usage is TRBV4-2 and J usage is TRBJ1-5, with a weak D call TRBD1 (5 bases). The CDR3 sequence is 16 residues long. Germline V gene lookup returns CDR1 LGHNA and CDR2 YNFKEQ. V was shortened by 1 base and J by 5 bases, with 15 bases between the two germline ends. The CDR3 is CASSQVGGARDQPQHF. The CDR3 DNA follows: TGTGCCAGCAGCCAAGTTGGCGGGGCCCGAGATCAGCCCCAGCATTTT.

The chain links TRBV19 to TRBJ2-1, with no clear D. V was pared by 5 bases and J by 2 bases, with 4 bases between. The CDR3 has 12 residues. Germline-derived CDR1 and CDR2 are LNHDA and SQIVND (reference sequence). As DNA, the CDR3 is TGTGCCAGTAGTTCGACCTACAATGAGCAGTTCTTC. It yields the protein CASSSTYNEQFF.

The chain joins TRBV15 to TRBJ2-7; D is uncertain. Germline CDR1 reads LNHNV; CDR2 reads YYDKDF (reference sequence). Trimming left V 0 bases short and J 3 bases short, with 15 bases between. There are 16 residues in the CDR3. The CDR3 nucleotides read TGTGCCACCAGCAGAGATTCACGGCGGCAGGACTACGAGCAGTACTTC. It specifies CATSRDSRRQDYEQYF.

The genes are TRBV7-9 and TRBJ2-1; D not resolved. The V gene's germline CDR1 is SEHNR and CDR2 FQNEAQ (reference sequence). V was clipped by 7 bases and J by 4 bases, with 8 bases between them. The CDR3 is 12 residues long. CDR3 region: CASKGLYNEQFF. The CDR3 DNA reads TGTGCCAGCAAAGGGCTATACAATGAGCAGTTCTTC.

This clone occurred once. The chain links TRBV2 to TRBJ2-7; 10 bases match TRBD2. J was trimmed by 9 bases and V by 4 bases; bases with no gene match: 12. There are 15 residues in the CDR3. The germline CDR1 and CDR2 sequences are SNHLY and FYNNEI. The CDR3 nucleotides read TGTGCCAGCAGTGTTTGGACTAGCGGAGCTGTGGTGCAGTACTTC. Protein sequence: CASSVWTSGAVVQYF.

CDR3 sequence: CASVGVQTGEQYF. CDR3 coding DNA: TGTGCCAGCGTTGGGGTCCAAACGGGGGAGCAGTACTTC. The V and J genes are TRBV28 and TRBJ2-7; possibly TRBD2 for D (5 bases). V lost 8 bases and J lost 7, with 18 bases in between. The CDR3 consists of 13 residues. The germline V gene has CDR1 MDHEN and CDR2 SYDVKM.

The chain combines TRBV27 with TRBJ2-7; TRBD2 matches at 7 bases. V trimming: 5 bases; J trimming: 0 bases; junction bases outside the gene matches: 4. CDR1 is MNHEY and CDR2 is SMNVEV in the germline V gene (reference sequence). The CDR3 loop spans 14 amino acids. The CDR3 sequence is CASSNSGRSYEQYF. CDR3 DNA sequence: TGTGCCAGCAGTAATAGCGGGCGCTCCTACGAGCAGTACTTC.

The chain carries TRBV7-9 and TRBJ1-1; a weak D match, TRBD1 (6 bases). The CDR3 is 13 residues long. Per the germline V gene, CDR1 is SEHNR and CDR2 is FQNEAQ (reference sequence). Trimming cost V 5 bases and J 7 bases, with 14 bases left between them. The CDR3 bases are TGTGCCAGCAGCACGGGGGCAGGTTTTGAAGCTTTCTTT. Encoded protein: CASSTGAGFEAFF.

This chain uses TRBV27 with TRBJ2-7; 10 bases agree with TRBD2. After removal of 7 bases from V and 7 bases from J, the junction contained 13 bases not matched to a gene. This CDR3 has 15 amino acids. CDR1 MNHEY and CDR2 SMNVEV come from the germline V gene (reference sequence). The CDR3 DNA sequence: TGTGCCAGCACCGTAGCGGGAGGAAACTTTTTAGAGCAGTACTTC. As protein: CASTVAGGNFLEQYF.

This sequence joins TRBV7-2 and TRBJ2-3; D is unclear. V lost 5 bases, J lost 6 bases, and 18 bases lay in between. CDR1 is SGHTA, CDR2 FQGNSA, per germline. CDR3 size: 15 residues. The DNA of the CDR3 is TGTGCCAGCAGCATTTGGGCAGATGTATCGGATACGCAGTATTTT. It encodes CASSIWADVSDTQYF.

V gene TRBV5-4 combines with J gene TRBJ2-1, with D tentatively TRBD1 (5 bases). Germline V gene data show CDR1 as SGHNT and CDR2 as YYREEE (reference sequence). Trimming removed 0 bases from V and 8 bases from J, with 9 bases in between. CDR3 length equals 13 residues. This CDR3 reads CASSLALGHEQFF. CDR3 bases: TGTGCCAGCAGCTTGGCGCTGGGGCATGAGCAGTTCTTC.

The genes are TRBV7-2 and TRBJ2-7; 8 bases fit TRBD1. CDR1 and CDR2 from the germline V gene are SGHTA and FQGNSA. The ends lost 1 base at V and 1 base at J; junction bases unmatched: 0. The CDR3 is 14 residues long. The CDR3 DNA follows: TGTGCCAGCAGCTTAGGGACAGGGTCCTACGAGCAGTACTTC. Its protein is CASSLGTGSYEQYF.

The chain has TRBV27 and TRBJ1-5; no clear D gene. The CDR3 loop spans 12 amino acids. V dropped 7 bases and J dropped 6 bases, with 10 bases sitting between them. Germline V gives CDR1 MNHEY, CDR2 SMNVEV (reference sequence). The CDR3 region has the DNA TGTGCCAGCAAAATAGCAGGTCAGCCCCAGCATTTT. Translating it yields CASKIAGQPQHF.

The chain uses TRBV11-2 and TRBJ2-7, with 7 bases that match TRBD2. Trimming cost V 5 bases and J 3 bases; bases outside gene matches: 13. This CDR3 spans 16 amino acids. The V gene's germline CDR1 is SGHAT and CDR2 FQNNGV. CDR3 nucleotides: TGTGCCAGCAGCCGAGGAGGTGCGGGGGAGCTCTACGAGCAGTACTTC. Translation: CASSRGGAGELYEQYF.

V is TRBV5-6 and J is TRBJ2-1; TRBD1 agrees at 10 bases. The ends lost 0 bases at V and 9 bases at J; junction bases unmatched: 12. This CDR3 has 17 residues. Looked up from germline, CDR1 is SGHDT and CDR2 is YYEEEE. The CDR3 DNA is TGTGCCAGCAGCTTGGCTACGGAGGGGACAGGGGATAGTGAGCAGTTCTTC. It is translated as CASSLATEGTGDSEQFF.